A single sample gave rise to the 13 T cell receptor beta chains below, sequenced in a study of yellow fever vaccine responses in identical twins. In TCRdb, the RT-PCR reads were re-called with MiXCR into one record per CDR3 protein. The sample records 11,000 to 15,000 distinct CDR3 sequences, 70% to 85% being singletons. Sequenced material: T cells from blood (PBMCs), unsorted or a sorted subset (not recorded which), taken before or after yellow fever vaccination (not recorded which). The receptors shown here come from a woman aged 18-29 years who received the yellow fever vaccine.

This rearrangement joins TRBV2 to TRBJ1-3; no clear D gene. V was shortened by 6 bases and J by 2 bases, with 11 bases between the two germline ends. The CDR3 sequence is 14 residues long. CDR1 SNHLY and CDR2 FYNNEI come from the germline V gene. The CDR3 coding sequence is TGTGCCAGCAGCGACATGTTAGCTGGAAACACCATATATTTT. Protein sequence: CASSDMLAGNTIYF.

This chain joins TRBV29-1 and TRBJ2-1; 7 bases agree with TRBD1. The CDR3 is 12 residues long. Germline loops: CDR1 SQVTM, CDR2 ANQGSEA. Germline trimming cut 7 bases from V and 4 bases from J; bases unmatched to any gene: 4. The CDR3 spells CSGDRAYNEQFF. The CDR3 region has the DNA TGCAGCGGAGACAGGGCTTACAATGAGCAGTTCTTC.

The table lists this clonotype with a few counts. The V and J genes are TRBV6-4 and TRBJ2-1; D unresolved. V shed 6 bases and J shed 6 bases, with 12 bases lying between them. CDR3 length: 13 residues. CDR1 and CDR2 from the germline V gene are MRHNA and SNTAGT. CDR3 sequence (DNA): TGTGCCAGCAGCCAGACTCGACTCAATGAGCAGTTCTTC. It encodes CASSQTRLNEQFF.

The rearrangement links TRBV12-3 or TRBV12-4 to TRBJ1-1, with unresolved D. This CDR3 contains 13 residues. The V gene lost 4 bases and the J gene lost 1 base, with 7 bases spanning the gap. This chain's CDR3 is CASSSRQNTEAFF. The CDR3 region has the DNA TGTGCCAGCAGTTCCCGACAGAACACTGAAGCTTTCTTT.

This chain uses TRBV7-2 with TRBJ1-1; D possibly corresponds to TRBD1 (6 bases). Germline V gene lookup returns CDR1 SGHTA and CDR2 FQGNSA. The CDR3 runs 15 residues. Trimming left V 1 base short and J 1 base short, with 10 bases between. CDR3: CASSLGQGKNTEAFF. DNA for the CDR3: TGTGCCAGCAGCTTAGGGCAGGGGAAGAACACTGAAGCTTTCTTT.

CDR3: CASSLGHGGLVFNEQFF. As DNA, the CDR3 is TGTGCCAGCAGCTTAGGCCACGGGGGACTAGTCTTTAATGAGCAGTTCTTC. The chain is built from TRBV7-6 and TRBJ2-1; 8 positions agree with TRBD2. Germline V gene lookup returns CDR1 SGHVS and CDR2 FNYEAQ. The CDR3 covers 17 residues. V lost 1 base and J lost 7; bases outside the gene matches: 12. Full variable domain (missing parts from reference TRBV7-6 and TRBJ2-1): GAGVSQSPRYKVTKRGQDVALRCDPISGHVSLYWYRQALGQGPEFLTYFNYEAQQDKSGLPNDRFSAERPEGSISTLTIQRTEQRDSAMYRCASSLGHGGLVFNEQFFGPGTRLTVL.

V gene TRBV19 combines with J gene TRBJ2-1; 7 bases match TRBD1. Unmatched junction bases numbered 3, after V lost 6 bases and J lost 7 bases. CDR1 and CDR2 (germline): LNHDA, SQIVND (reference sequence). This CDR3 is 12 amino acids long. The CDR3 loop reads CASRGQTNEQFF. CDR3 DNA sequence: TGTGCCAGTAGGGGACAGACAAATGAGCAGTTCTTC.

The V call is TRBV5-1, the J call TRBJ1-1; 7 bases fit TRBD1. From germline, CDR1 is SGHRS and CDR2 YFSETQ. The CDR3 length is 14 residues. V lost 4 bases to trimming and J lost 2 bases; unmatched junction nucleotides: 5. CDR3 amino acids: CASSAGTANTEAFF. In DNA form, the CDR3 reads TGCGCCAGCAGCGCAGGGACAGCCAACACTGAAGCTTTCTTT.

The chain links TRBV4-1 to TRBJ2-1; TRBD2 matches 8 bases. The CDR3 spans 17 residues. Trimming cost V 1 base and J 0 bases; bases outside gene matches: 5. CDR1 is MGHRA and CDR2 is YSYEKL in the germline V gene. CDR3 DNA: TGCGCCAGCAGCCAAGTTCCCGGGACTAGCTCCTACAATGAGCAGTTCTTC. This translates into CASSQVPGTSSYNEQFF.

The J gene is TRBJ1-2, the V gene TRBV12-5; 9 nucleotides line up with TRBD1. The CDR3 is made up of 17 amino acids. The trim removed 0 bases at V and 7 bases at J, leaving 12 bases unmatched. Germline CDR1 is LGHNT and CDR2 is FRNRAP. CDR3 protein: CASGLVVTGGAIRGYTF. The CDR3 region has the DNA TGTGCTAGTGGTTTGGTAGTTACAGGGGGCGCGATCCGTGGCTACACCTTC.

The chain combines TRBV7-9 with TRBJ1-1, with 9 bases matching TRBD1. This CDR3 region has 15 residues. The V gene end was trimmed by 5 bases and the J gene end by 4 bases; junction bases not matched to a gene: 8. In germline, CDR1 is SEHNR, CDR2 FQNEAQ (reference sequence). The CDR3 coding sequence is TGTGCCAGCAGCAGGGGACAGGGCAAGTCCACTGAAGCTTTCTTT. Amino acid sequence: CASSRGQGKSTEAFF.

The chain combines TRBV6-1 with TRBJ1-5, with 7 positions matching TRBD1. Germline CDR1 MNHNS, CDR2 SASEGT. The length of the CDR3 is 15 residues. V was clipped by 6 bases and J by 0 bases; unmatched bases: 5. The CDR3 here is CASSPGQVSNQPQHF. The CDR3 DNA follows: TGTGCCAGCAGCCCCGGACAGGTTAGCAATCAGCCCCAGCATTTT.

This chain links TRBV18 with TRBJ2-1; possibly TRBD2 for D (5 bases). The CDR3 spans 13 residues. The germline gives CDR1 KGHSH, CDR2 LQKENI. Trimming stripped 3 bases from V and 9 bases from J, with 12 bases between. CDR3: CASSPATNGEQFF. CDR3 DNA: TGTGCCAGCTCACCCGCGACTAATGGTGAGCAGTTCTTC. Filled out from reference TRBV18 and TRBJ2-1, the complete variable domain reads NAGVMQNPRHLVRRRGQEARLRCSPMKGHSHVYWYRQLPEEGLKFMVYLQKENIIDESGMPKERFSAEFPKEGPSILRIQQVVRGDSAAYFCASSPATNGEQFFGPGTRLTVL.